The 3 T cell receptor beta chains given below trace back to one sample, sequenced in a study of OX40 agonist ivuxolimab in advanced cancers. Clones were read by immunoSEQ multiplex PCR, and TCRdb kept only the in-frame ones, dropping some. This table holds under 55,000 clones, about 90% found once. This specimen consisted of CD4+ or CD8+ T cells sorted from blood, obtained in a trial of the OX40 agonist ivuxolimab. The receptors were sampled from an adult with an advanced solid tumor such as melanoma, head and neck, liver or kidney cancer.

This CDR3 reads CASSHPGTPKKETQYF. The CDR3 DNA reads as TGTGCCAGCAGCCATCCCGGGACACCAAAAAAAGAGACCCAGTACTTC. The chain carries TRBV14 and TRBJ2-5; tentative D call: TRBD1 (6 bases). This CDR3 is built from 16 residues. Germline V gene data show CDR1 as SGHDN and CDR2 as FVKESK. With 3 bases removed from V and 3 bases from J, the gap between germline ends came to 17 bases.

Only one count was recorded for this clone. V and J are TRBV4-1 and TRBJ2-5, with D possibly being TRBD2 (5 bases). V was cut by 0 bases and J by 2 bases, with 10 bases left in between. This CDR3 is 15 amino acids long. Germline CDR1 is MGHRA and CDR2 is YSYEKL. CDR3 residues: CASSQEKGLQETQYF. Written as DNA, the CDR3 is TGCGCCAGCAGCCAAGAAAAAGGACTGCAAGAGACCCAGTACTTC.

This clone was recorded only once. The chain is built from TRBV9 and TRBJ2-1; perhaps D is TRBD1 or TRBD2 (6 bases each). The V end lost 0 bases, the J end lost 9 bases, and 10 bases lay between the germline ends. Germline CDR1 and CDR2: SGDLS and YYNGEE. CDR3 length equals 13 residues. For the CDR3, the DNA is TGTGCCAGCAGCGTAGGGGGGGCCGGTGAGCAGTTCTTC. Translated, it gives CASSVGGAGEQFF.